The rows below give T cell receptor beta chains drawn from one sample of a study of shared clonotypes between healthy human individuals. Some clones are missing from TCRdb's copy, which holds only in-frame ones; the method was immunoSEQ multiplex PCR. The data show about a million clones, approximately 76% seen once. The material sequenced was memory CD4+ T cells sorted from blood. The origin of the receptors is a man in his late teens or twenties in good health. Both conserved end residues are part of each CDR3. Each record gives: D gene, J gene, clone size, V gene, CDR3 DNA, CDR3 protein. D genes are given only for firm matches. Clone size, where shown, is once, few, many, or a class for clones that have expanded.

NA,TRBJ1-5,NA,TRBV27,TGTGCCAGCAGTTCCTGGAGCAATCAGCCCCAGCATTTT,CASSSWSNQPQHF
NA,TRBJ2-5,NA,TRBV2,TGTGCCAGCAAGGGGAGAGCTAACCAAGAGACCCAGTACTTC,CASKGRANQETQYF
TRBD2,TRBJ2-3,NA,TRBV5-6,TGTGCCAGCAGCTCGGGACTAGCGGGGCTACCTAGCACAGATACGCAGTATTTT,CASSSGLAGLPSTDTQYF
TRBD1,TRBJ1-5,NA,TRBV18,TGTGCCAGCTCACCCGAAACGACAGGGCAGCCCCAGCATTTT,CASSPETTGQPQHF
TRBD2,TRBJ2-1,NA,TRBV9,TGTGCCAGCAGCGTAGCTATTAGTAGCGGGGTTTACAATGAGCAGTTCTTC,CASSVAISSGVYNEQFF
TRBD1,TRBJ1-2,once,TRBV7-2,TGTGCCAGCAGCCAATCGGGACAGTATGGCTACACCTTC,CASSQSGQYGYTF
NA,TRBJ2-2,NA,TRBV12-5,TGTGCTAGTGCGTTTGGCGGAAAGCGCACCGGGGAGCTGTTTTTT,CASAFGGKRTGELFF
TRBD1,TRBJ2-2,NA,TRBV9,TGTGCCAGCAGCGAACAGGGGGCGAGGAACACCGGGGAGCTGTTTTTT,CASSEQGARNTGELFF
NA,TRBJ1-6,NA,TRBV27,TGTGCCAGCAGACTAGGTGAGGGGCGCCTGCTATCACCCCTCCACTTT,CASRLGEGRLLSPLHF
NA,TRBJ1-5,NA,TRBV6-1,TGTGCCAGCCTTGCTACAGGGACTGGCGATCAGCCCCAGCATTTT,CASLATGTGDQPQHF
NA,TRBJ1-2,NA,TRBV19,TGTGCCAGTAGTATCCGTGAGGGGGGCTACACCTTC,CASSIREGGYTF
TRBD1,TRBJ1-5,NA,TRBV5-6,TGTGCCAGCAGCTTAGGGACAGGCCTCAAGCCCCAGCATTTT,CASSLGTGLKPQHF
NA,TRBJ1-2,NA,TRBV9,TGTGCCAGCAGCGTTGCAGGGGAGAACTATGGCTACACCTTC,CASSVAGENYGYTF
NA,TRBJ2-7,NA,TRBV6-5,TGTGCCAGCAGCCGCTCCCCTATGGCCACCGAGCAGTACTTC,CASSRSPMATEQYF
TRBD2,TRBJ2-5,NA,TRBV6-1,TGTGCCAGCAGTGAGTCTAGCGGGTACCAAGAGACCCAGTACTTC,CASSESSGYQETQYF
TRBD1,TRBJ2-7,few,TRBV19,TGTGCCAGTCCGGACAGGGGAGACTACGAGCAGTACTTC,CASPDRGDYEQYF
NA,TRBJ2-7,NA,TRBV4-2,TGTGCCAGCAGCCAAGACGGCAACTCCTACGAGCAGTACTTC,CASSQDGNSYEQYF
NA,TRBJ2-2,NA,TRBV18,TGTGCCAGCTCACCTCCGGTTACCGGGGAGCTGTTTTTT,CASSPPVTGELFF
NA,TRBJ2-7,NA,TRBV7-6,TGTGCCAGCAGCTTAGGTCGGGAGCAGTACTTC,CASSLGREQYF
NA,TRBJ2-3,many,TRBV5-1,TGCGCCAGCAGCACCCTACCCCGGGGCACAGATACGCAGTATTTT,CASSTLPRGTDTQYF
NA,TRBJ1-2,few,TRBV6-6,TGTGCCAGCAGTCAAGGGGTTATTAATGGCTACACCTTC,CASSQGVINGYTF
NA,TRBJ2-2,NA,TRBV30,TGTGCCTGGAGTCTAACAACCGACACCGGGGAGCTGTTTTTT,CAWSLTTDTGELFF
NA,TRBJ1-5,NA,TRBV7-8,TGTGCCAGCAGTCCGGCGGGGGGGGCGATCCAGCCCCAGCATTTT,CASSPAGGAIQPQHF
NA,TRBJ1-1,NA,TRBV5-1,TGCGCCAGCAGCTTGAATCCAGGGAACACTGAAGCTTTCTTT,CASSLNPGNTEAFF